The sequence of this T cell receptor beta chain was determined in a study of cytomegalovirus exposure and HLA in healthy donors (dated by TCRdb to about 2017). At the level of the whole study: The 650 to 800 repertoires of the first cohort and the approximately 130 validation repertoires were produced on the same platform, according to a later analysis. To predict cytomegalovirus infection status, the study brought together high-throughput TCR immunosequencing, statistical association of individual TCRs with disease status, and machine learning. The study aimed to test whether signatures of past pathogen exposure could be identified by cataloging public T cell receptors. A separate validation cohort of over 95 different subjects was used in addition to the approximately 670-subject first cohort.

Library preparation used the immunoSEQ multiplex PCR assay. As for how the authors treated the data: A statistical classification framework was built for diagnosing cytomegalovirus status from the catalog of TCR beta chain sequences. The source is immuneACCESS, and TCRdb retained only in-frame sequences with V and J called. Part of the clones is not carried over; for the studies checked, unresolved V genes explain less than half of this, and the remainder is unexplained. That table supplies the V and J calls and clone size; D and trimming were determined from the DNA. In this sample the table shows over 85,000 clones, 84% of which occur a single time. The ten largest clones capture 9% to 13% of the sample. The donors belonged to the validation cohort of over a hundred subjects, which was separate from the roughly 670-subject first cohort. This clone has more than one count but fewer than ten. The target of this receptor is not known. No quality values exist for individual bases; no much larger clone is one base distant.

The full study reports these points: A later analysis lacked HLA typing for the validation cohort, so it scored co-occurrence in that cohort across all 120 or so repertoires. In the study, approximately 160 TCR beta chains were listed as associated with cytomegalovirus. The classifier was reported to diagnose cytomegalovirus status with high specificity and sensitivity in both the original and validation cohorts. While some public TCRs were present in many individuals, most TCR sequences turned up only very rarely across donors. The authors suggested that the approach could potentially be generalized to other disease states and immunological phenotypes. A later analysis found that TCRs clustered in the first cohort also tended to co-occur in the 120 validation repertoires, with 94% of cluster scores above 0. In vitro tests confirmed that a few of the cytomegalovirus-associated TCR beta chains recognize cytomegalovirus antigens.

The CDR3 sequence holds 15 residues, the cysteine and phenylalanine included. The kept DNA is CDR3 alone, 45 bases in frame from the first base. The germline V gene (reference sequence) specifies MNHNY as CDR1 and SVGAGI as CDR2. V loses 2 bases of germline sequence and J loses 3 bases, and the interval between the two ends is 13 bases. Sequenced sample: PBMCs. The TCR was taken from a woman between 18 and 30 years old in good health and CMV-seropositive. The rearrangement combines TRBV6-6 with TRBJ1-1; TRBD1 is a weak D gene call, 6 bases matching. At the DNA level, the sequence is TGTGCCAGCAGTTACCCCAGGGGCGCCGACACTGAAGCTTTCTTT. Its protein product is CASSYPRGADTEAFF.